The source of this T cell receptor (beta chain) is a study of blood T cell repertoires in COVID-19. At the level of the study: Acute-phase and convalescent COVID-19 samples originated in the United States, Italy and Spain. T cells, B-cell-depleted T cells, or PBMCs provided the cDNA or gDNA that served as material.

Cohorts were assigned according to the clinical history that participants reported. Authors' analysis steps: Scientists estimated how many nucleated cells there were by amplifying reference gene primers. Data came from immunoSEQ multiplex PCR; TCRdb stores just in-frame clones and leaves some out. That table supplies the V and J calls and clone size; D and trimming were determined from the DNA. The sample lists fewer than 350,000 clones, 85% occurring once. This CDR3 comprises 15 residues. Germline lookup yields CDR1 MGHDK and CDR2 SYGVNS. With V trimmed by 3 bases and J by 2 bases, 5 bases remained unmatched.

The rearrangement links TRBV25-1 to TRBJ2-7, with 9 positions matching TRBD1. This receptor was obtained from a woman under 40 who had been exposed to COVID-19. Specimen: PBMCs or T cells enriched from blood (not recorded which). Written as DNA, the CDR3 is TGTGCCAGCAGTGAGCCGGGACAGGGAACCTACGAGCAGTACTTC. It codes for CASSEPGQGTYEQYF.